The clone carrying this T cell receptor (beta chain) has a single count. Germline lookup yields CDR1 LNHNV and CDR2 YYDKDF (reference sequence). The CDR3 covers 16 residues. Trimming shortened V by 3 bases and J by 1 base, and 12 bases separated the two germline ends. These data belong to a study of cytomegalovirus exposure and HLA in healthy donors. Across the study: The approximately 670 first-cohort repertoires and the 95 to 150 validation repertoires shared the same platform, a later analysis reported.

TCRdb keeps only in-frame clones here, not all; method: immunoSEQ multiplex PCR. Among 76,000 or so clones, roughly 95% were seen once, and the ten largest hold 2.5% to 4%. The rearrangement uses TRBV15 and TRBJ1-4, with a weak D call TRBD1 (5 bases). This sequence originates from a woman between 18 and 29 years old in good health and CMV-seropositive. Sequenced material: PBMCs. CDR3 bases: TGTGCCACCAGCAGGTTCGCAGGGTTAACTAATGAAAAACTGTTTTTT. The encoded protein is CATSRFAGLTNEKLFF.